A selection of T cell receptor beta chains follows, all from one sample in a study of blood T cell repertoires in COVID-19. Produced via immunoSEQ multiplex PCR; TCRdb's table is partial and in-frame only. The top ten hold under 1.1% of the sample, which has about 310,000 clones, nearly 90% seen once. Sequenced sample: peripheral blood. These receptors were taken from a woman in her forties with COVID-19, enrolled during active disease. Each CDR3 is given with its conserved first and last residue. A D gene is named only where the DNA matches it firmly. Expanded clones are given a class, and other clones once, few, many or no size at all.

clone size	D gene	V gene	J gene	CDR3 DNA	CDR3 protein
NA	TRBD1	TRBV7-3	TRBJ1-1	TGTGCCAGCAGCGCGGACAGGGCGGGGAACACTGAAGCTTTCTTT	CASSADRAGNTEAFF
NA	NA	TRBV30	TRBJ1-2	TGTGCCTGGAGCCTAGACGGAGGGGTTGGCTACACCTTC	CAWSLDGGVGYTF
NA	TRBD1	TRBV27	TRBJ1-2	TGTGCCAGCAGTAGAATGTCAGGGGGCGTGGACCCTTATTATGGCTACACCTTC	CASSRMSGGVDPYYGYTF
NA	NA	TRBV28	TRBJ1-4	TGTGCCAGCAGATCCCGACGGGCAACTAATGAAAAACTGTTTTTT	CASRSRRATNEKLFF
NA	NA	TRBV20-1	TRBJ2-1	TGCAGTGCTAGTACTGATAACAATGAGCAGTTCTTC	CSASTDNNEQFF
NA	NA	TRBV5-5	TRBJ1-2	TGTGCCAGCAGCTTTTACGAAAGACCCGGACAGTTAAATGGCTACACCTTC	CASSFYERPGQLNGYTF
NA	TRBD1	TRBV3-1/TRBV3-2	TRBJ1-2	TGTGCCAGCAGCCAAACCCGGACAGGGGGCAATGGCTACACCTTC	CASSQTRTGGNGYTF
NA	NA	TRBV7-9	TRBJ1-4	TGTGCCAGCAGCCAACTCGGTAGGGGCGCCGATGAAAAACTGTTTTTT	CASSQLGRGADEKLFF
once	TRBD2	TRBV24-1	TRBJ2-3	TGTGCCACCAGTGATAGGCTAGCGGGGTCAGATACGCAGTATTTT	CATSDRLAGSDTQYF
few	NA	TRBV27	TRBJ2-7	TGTGCCAGCAGTTTCCTATCGACACTTACCTACGAGCAGTACTTC	CASSFLSTLTYEQYF
NA	TRBD2	TRBV3-1/TRBV3-2	TRBJ2-3	TGTGCCAGCAGCCAAGAGAGGCGGGGGGGCCCCACAGATACGCAGTATTTT	CASSQERRGGPTDTQYF
NA	NA	TRBV5-1	TRBJ1-1	TGCGCCAGCAGCTTGTTTCCCGGGACTGCTGAAGCTTTCTTT	CASSLFPGTAEAFF
NA	TRBD2	TRBV9	TRBJ2-2	TGTGCCAGCAGCGCCGGGGGGACCAACACCGGGGAGCTGTTTTTT	CASSAGGTNTGELFF
NA	TRBD1	TRBV27	TRBJ1-5	TGTGCCAGCAGGGGGACAGGGACCGGCAATCAGCCCCAGCATTTT	CASRGTGTGNQPQHF
NA	NA	TRBV4-3	TRBJ1-1	TGCGCCAGCACCTGGGGACACAACACTGAAGCTTTCTTT	CASTWGHNTEAFF